The present TCR beta chain was sequenced within a study of cytomegalovirus exposure and HLA in healthy donors (dated by TCRdb to 2016 to 2017). In terms of the full investigation: According to an earlier analysis of 550 to 700 of the donors, roughly 180 million T cells yielded over 90 million unique TCR beta sequences and around 280 Gb of sequence data. An early release covering more than 500 HLA-typed donors comprised approximately 300 gigabases of sequencing data and tens of millions of unique TCR sequences. The genetic ancestry cluster associated with self-reported Caucasian donors included 70% to 85% of the 398 genotyped donors. The study aimed to test whether signatures of past pathogen exposure could be identified by cataloging public T cell receptors. The T cell repertoires of roughly 660 subjects were profiled by immunosequencing and related to cytomegalovirus serostatus. Besides the first cohort of 666 subjects, a separate validation cohort made up of around 120 different subjects was used. High-throughput TCR immunosequencing, statistical association of individual TCRs with disease status, and machine learning were combined to predict cytomegalovirus infection status. To study patterns of TCR occurrence, a later analysis re-analyzed previously published TCR beta repertoires from around 670 donors and added high-resolution HLA genotyping. The later analysis used no new phenotypic data to find candidate immune exposures, relying instead on TCR beta sequences and their occurrence across donors. In an earlier analysis of several hundred of the donors, high-throughput TCR beta sequencing was used to judge whether each TCR beta V gene segment behaved as functional or pseudogenic. Alongside the repertoire data, information on donor age, sex, ethnicity and CMV serostatus was compiled. In a later genetic analysis, genome-wide SNP genotypes for about three fifths of the roughly 670 donors were used, and that subset was treated as a discovery cohort. Every repertoire in the discovery cohort had been generated on one and the same sequencing platform. HLA typing included class I and class II loci at four-digit resolution. The number of donors typed differed by locus, with 629-630 for A, B, C, DRB1 and DQB1, roughly 550 for DQA1, under 610 for DPA1, and 450 to 480 for DPB1. Because of strong linkage in the cohort, a handful of DR-DQ haplotypes were treated as single units for association and clustering. Among about 400 genotyped donors of the cohort, an average of about 240,000 unique TCR beta nucleotide sequences was sequenced per donor, of which about 18% were non-productive. Beyond this particular receptor, the publication reports: The authors suggested that the approach could potentially be generalized to other disease states and immunological phenotypes. A further reported finding was that TCR beta sequences accurately predicted the HLA-A and HLA-B alleles for most subjects in the first cohort. Most TCR sequences were seen in very few donors, while some public TCRs were found in many individuals. A cluster of highly shared sequence variants was judged likely to be a technical artifact of the sequencing pipeline. For the cohort, immune exposure information was limited to CMV serostatus. V-gene and J-gene trimming of TCR beta chains was associated with a missense DCLRE1C variant in a later genetic analysis, and the association was replicated in an independent cohort. In a later analysis, TCR association rates were found to vary across HLA loci, with the most associated TCRs seen for DRB1 alleles and the fewest for HLA-C alleles. When HLA alleles, especially DR and DQ, strongly co-occurred, TCR associations were difficult to assign to individual alleles. Sequencing depth was assumed to be roughly uniform across donors in the presence/absence analyses, though that assumption may not hold. Because some donors lacked HLA typing at each locus, the association tests relied only on the typed subset. Correlated functional status among segregating V segments might reflect linkage disequilibrium, but an unknown experimental factor could not be ruled out. A later analysis found that most CMV-associated TCR beta chains appeared HLA-restricted, with HLA associations seemingly driven largely by CMV exposure. This cohort had only TCR beta chains sequenced, and the lack of alpha or paired-chain data limited which features could be detected. In both the original and validation cohorts, the classifier was reported to diagnose cytomegalovirus status with high specificity and sensitivity. In an earlier analysis of 587 of the donors, most TCR beta V segments appeared in productive rearrangements about 90% or about 30% of the time, broadly matching IMGT annotations. Because counts were too low, more than 15 rarely observed V segments, including chromosome 9 orphons, were left out of the earlier analysis of a few hundred of the donors. Specific HLA alleles were associated with more than 15,000 TCR beta sequences at a false discovery rate of 0.05 in a later analysis. According to a later genetic analysis, donors in an Asian-associated ancestry cluster had fewer N-insertions in productive TCRs than the approximately 700-donor mean. Compared with equally common non-associated chains, HLA-associated TCR beta chains in a later analysis were more clonally expanded and had lower generation probabilities. In the study, some 160 TCR beta chains were listed as associated with cytomegalovirus. Three of the identified cytomegalovirus-associated TCR beta chains were confirmed in vitro to be specific for cytomegalovirus antigens. Because the 87-base-pair reads could not distinguish some IMGT-functional V segments, including TRBV6-2 and TRBV6-3, those segments were excluded. Several of the top co-occurrence clusters appeared to be linked to parvovirus B19, influenza, CMV and Epstein-Barr virus, according to a later analysis.

This clone has just a few counts. The clone's antigen remains unknown. There are no base qualities to consult, and no much larger clone falls within one base. Library preparation employed the immunoSEQ multiplex PCR assay. For the multiplex PCR, a mixture combining 60 forward primers for TCR Vbeta segments and 13 reverse primers for TCR Jbeta segments was used. Amplification of the CDR3 region of rearranged TCR beta genes was performed with a multiplex PCR assay on genomic DNA. The Illumina HiSeq System was used to sequence the amplified TCR beta libraries as 87-base-pair reads. In the paper's pipeline: A later analysis counted tens of millions of unique TCR beta chains across the 670 or so repertoires, and 9.5 million to 11 million of these chains were shared by at least two donors. Raw reads were error-corrected and collapsed into unique sequences by a nearest-neighbor algorithm in which closely related sequences were merged to remove PCR and sequencing errors. V, D and J gene segments were assigned by aligning CDR3 sequences to IMGT reference sequences. For a sequence to be retained, a match of at least six nucleotides was required to both a V gene segment and a J gene segment. Rearrangements were called productive when the CDR3 lacked stop codons and stayed in frame with V and J; all others were non-productive. Following IMGT convention, CDR3 was defined as the stretch from the second conserved V-encoded cysteine up to the conserved J-encoded phenylalanine. The earlier analysis of about 590 of the donors excluded sequences that lacked an unambiguous match to a single V gene segment. An earlier analysis of a few hundred of the donors classified V segments as functional when productive rearrangements were above 56.7% and as segregating when the standard deviation between donors was above 5%. A statistical classification framework was built for diagnosing cytomegalovirus status from the catalog of TCR beta chain sequences. A later analysis assigned V and J genes by comparing TCR nucleotide sequences with IMGT/GENE-DB human TR gene sequences. Using the TCRdist pipeline, a later analysis assigned CDR3 sequences along with most-parsimonious VDJ recombination scenarios. In a later analysis, each TCR beta chain was defined by its CDR3 amino acid sequence together with its V-gene family, and reads without a unique V-gene family were excluded. In a later analysis, around 600 highly shared, low-generation-probability nucleotide sequences were removed to address suspected cross-contamination and a sequencing artifact. In a later analysis, a clonal expansion index for each public chain was calculated from normalized within-repertoire ranks of inferred template counts. In a later analysis, generation probabilities were computed using a VDJ recombination model fitted to out-of-frame rearrangements, and the results were checked against IGoR. In a later analysis, TCR-TCR, TCR-HLA and TCR-CMV co-occurrence was scored with hypergeometric tests, and a repertoire-size bias correction was applied to TCR pairs. To estimate false discovery rates, a later analysis permuted the HLA or CMV assignments 20 times. In a later analysis, co-occurring TCRs were grouped with DBSCAN, and TCRdist sequence similarity was added when clustering was performed within HLA-allele-positive subsets. Co-occurrence clustering excluded repertoires with fewer than 30,000 or more than 120,000 public chains, plus five with anomalous nucleotide sharing. TCRdb limited this immuneACCESS table to in-frame rearrangements with V and J called. A share of clones is missing; checked studies link under half to unresolved V genes, and the rest is unexplained. V and J calls and clone size are given by that table; D and trimming were obtained from the DNA. Across this sample there are around 130,000 clones, with 73% seen only once. Of the sample, approximately 2.1% is held by the ten largest clones.

The cohort was made up of about 670 healthy bone marrow donors. At the time of sampling, all cohort members were nominally healthy, though unrecorded immune exposures were likely present. The donor was CMV seropositive and was included in the group of 250 to 350 seropositive cohort members. Every donor gave a peripheral blood sample, and the peripheral blood mononuclear cells from that sample were used for TCR beta sequencing. The Qiagen DNeasy Blood Extraction Kit was used to extract genomic DNA from the blood cell samples. CDR1 and CDR2, per the germline V gene, are SGHAT and FQNNGV. The CDR3 sequence holds 13 residues, the cysteine and phenylalanine included. CDR3 DNA is the only sequence kept; it has 39 bases, read in frame from the first base. The junction carries 13 bases between V and J, which are trimmed by 3 bases and 8 bases respectively.

The TCR sequence derives from a woman between 40 and 55 years old in good health and CMV-seropositive. Recombination linked TRBV11-2 to TRBJ1-1; 6 matching bases give a weak D call of TRBD1. Sequenced sample: PBMCs. The CDR3 protein sequence reads: CASSLTGPGEAFF. The base sequence is TGTGCCAGCAGCTTGACAGGACCCGGGGAAGCTTTCTTT.